The source of this T cell receptor (beta chain) is a study of blood T cells in healthy people across ages. A second PCR, run for roughly 7 to 11 cycles, used a sample-barcoded 5' primer plus a J-beta primer mix. MiXCR, applied by TCRdb to the 5' RACE reads, yields one record per CDR3 protein. The table records approximately 730,000 distinct CDR3 sequences, about 53% of them present only once. Germline loops: CDR1 SNHLY, CDR2 FYNNEI. This CDR3 is built from 14 residues. The V gene lost 6 bases and the J gene lost 5 bases, with 14 bases spanning the gap. Sample donors were healthy Caucasian individuals that came from Russia, aged about 6 to 95.

The receptor comes from an elderly man in good health. Specimen: blood. J is TRBJ2-4 and V is TRBV2, with D possibly being TRBD1 (6 bases). Written as DNA, the CDR3 is TGTGCCAGCAGGCCCCGGGACATCCAAAACATTCAGTACTTC. Translated: CASRPRDIQNIQYF.